This T cell receptor beta chain is from a study of cytomegalovirus exposure and HLA in healthy donors. Study observations and caveats: Per published reports, the classifier diagnosed cytomegalovirus status with high specificity and sensitivity. One later analysis reportedly identified an Asian-associated ancestry cluster that showed fewer N-insertions than the approximately 600-donor mean.

The PCR employed 60 Vbeta primers together with 13 Jbeta primers. Produced via immunoSEQ multiplex PCR; TCRdb's table is partial and in-frame only. The sample has over 150,000 clones; around 85% are singletons. Details on this clone: The antigen is not known.

Nominally healthy donors provided the samples, though records likely missed some immune exposures. The specimen was PBMCs. The TCR sequence derives from a boy aged 2 to 10 in good health and CMV-seronegative.

CDR3 bases: TGTGCCAGCAGCCAAGTTTCCGCGGGGAGCTCCTACAATGAGCAGTTCTTC. Its translation: CASSQVSAGSSYNEQFF. The rearrangement joins TRBV4-2 to TRBJ2-1; maybe TRBD2 (6 bases). The germline CDR1 and CDR2 sequences are LGHNA and YNFKEQ. V lost 1 base and J 0 bases, leaving 13 bases between the germline ends. CDR3 length: 17 amino acids.